The text below deals with one T cell receptor (beta chain). Trimming took 0 bases from V and 1 from J, leaving 7 bases between them. The V gene's germline CDR1 is SGHNT and CDR2 YYREEE (reference sequence). The CDR3 length is 14 residues. Data came from immunoSEQ multiplex PCR; TCRdb stores just in-frame clones and leaves some out. The data contain approximately 200,000 clones, about 93% of them singletons. The data belong to a study of T cell responses to AZD1222 COVID-19 vaccine. This chain joins TRBV5-4 and TRBJ1-1; D gene uncertain. This receptor was taken from an adult who received the AZD1222 COVID-19 vaccine. This sample comprised peripheral blood, obtained 28 days after the second AZD1222 dose. CDR3 DNA: TGTGCCAGCAGCTTGGCAGGCCCGAACACTGAAGCTTTCTTT. Translated, it gives CASSLAGPNTEAFF.